What follows are 19 T cell receptor beta chains derived from one specimen sequenced in a study of technical replicates of blood from several donors. Sequencing used immunoSEQ multiplex PCR; TCRdb keeps in-frame clones, though not all of them. The table lists about 100,000 clones, around 96% of them singletons. The sample consisted of T cells isolated from PBMCs. These receptors were taken from a human donor in good health.

The CDR3 nucleotides are TGTGCCTGGAGTGGACAGGGCTACGAGCAGTACTTC. It yields the protein CAWSGQGYEQYF. The chain couples TRBV30 to TRBJ2-7; TRBD1 agrees at 7 bases. Germline loops: CDR1 GTSNPN, CDR2 SVGIG (reference sequence). The CDR3 is 12 residues long. Trimming cost V 1 base and J 3 bases; bases outside gene matches: 0.

This chain joins TRBV7-9 and TRBJ1-1; tentatively, D is TRBD1 (6 bases). The CDR3 totals 12 residues. V lost 5 bases and J lost 7, with 11 bases in between. Germline assignment: CDR1 SEHNR and CDR2 FQNEAQ (reference sequence). This CDR3 is CASSRGGGEAFF. The CDR3 DNA follows: TGTGCCAGCAGCCGAGGGGGGGGTGAAGCTTTCTTT.

This clone occurred once. The chain uses TRBV19 and TRBJ1-6; 8 bases are shared with TRBD1. The V and J ends lost 6 bases and 2 bases, in that order; junction bases with no gene match: 6. Per the germline V gene, CDR1 is LNHDA and CDR2 is SQIVND (reference sequence). This CDR3 has 16 amino acids. The CDR3 spells CASRHKQGAYNSPLHF. As DNA, the CDR3 is TGTGCCAGTAGGCATAAACAGGGGGCCTATAATTCACCCCTCCACTTT. The whole variable domain, remainder taken from reference TRBV19 and TRBJ1-6, is DGGITQSPKYLFRKEGQNVTLSCEQNLNHDAMYWYRQDPGQGLRLIYYSQIVNDFQKGDIAEGYSVSREKKESFPLTVTSAQKNPTAFYLCASRHKQGAYNSPLHFGNGTRLTVT.

The chain combines TRBV19 with TRBJ1-2; D gene ambiguous. Germline CDR1 is LNHDA and CDR2 is SQIVND (reference sequence). Trimming cost V 1 base and J 4 bases, with 10 bases left between them. This CDR3 contains 14 residues. The CDR3 nucleotides are TGTGCCAGTAGTATAGCAGGAGGAGGCTATGGCTACACCTTC. It codes for CASSIAGGGYGYTF.

The J gene is TRBJ1-4, the V gene TRBV27; D may be TRBD1 (6 bases). Germline V lookup: CDR1 MNHEY, CDR2 SMNVEV (reference sequence). The CDR3 spans 16 residues. The germline V and J ends were trimmed by 3 bases and 5 bases, with 16 bases remaining between them. CDR3 in amino acids: CASSLTLRTVNEKLFF. CDR3 coding DNA: TGTGCCAGCAGTTTGACCCTTCGGACAGTCAATGAAAAACTGTTTTTT.

The chain combines TRBV6-1 with TRBJ2-3, with TRBD2 matching over 9 bases. The germline CDR1 and CDR2 sequences are MNHNS and SASEGT. V was pared by 6 bases and J by 2 bases, with 3 bases of the junction left unmatched. CDR3 size: 14 residues. CDR3: CASRGGLATDTQYF. The CDR3 nucleotides are TGTGCCAGCAGGGGGGGACTAGCCACAGATACGCAGTATTTT.

This chain uses TRBV4-1 with TRBJ2-1; 10 nucleotides align to TRBD2. Trimming removed 4 bases from V and 3 bases from J; junction bases left unmatched: 9. This CDR3 spans 17 amino acids. Germline V gene data show CDR1 as MGHRA and CDR2 as YSYEKL. Here the CDR3 reads CASSLQAGLADYNEQFF. The CDR3 bases are TGCGCCAGCAGCCTTCAGGCTGGACTAGCGGACTACAATGAGCAGTTCTTC.

The genes are TRBV9 and TRBJ2-6, with D perhaps TRBD1 (6 bases). The V gene lost 1 base and the J gene lost 0 bases, with 26 bases spanning the gap. Germline values: CDR1 SGDLS, CDR2 YYNGEE. CDR3 length: 22 amino acids. The CDR3 loop is CASSVNTGKQGREPSGANVLTF. The CDR3, as DNA: TGTGCCAGCAGCGTAAATACGGGGAAACAGGGAAGGGAGCCCTCTGGGGCCAACGTCCTGACTTTC.

V usage is TRBV7-2 and J usage is TRBJ1-4; D gene unclear. Germline V gene sequence: CDR1 SGHTA, CDR2 FQGNSA. The CDR3 length is 16 residues. V lost 1 base and J 8 bases, leaving 17 bases between the germline ends. CDR3: CASSLVVGSRGEKLFF. Here the CDR3 DNA reads TGTGCCAGCAGCTTAGTAGTGGGATCACGAGGGGAAAAACTGTTTTTT.

To note about this clone: One end of the junction does not line up with germline, which may come from a read error. The chain has TRBV6-1 and TRBJ1-5; D perhaps matches TRBD1 (5 bases). This CDR3 has 15 residues. Germline assignment: CDR1 MNHNS and CDR2 SASEGT. CDR3 residues: CASSEMATGHQPQHF. The CDR3, as DNA: TGTGCCAGTAGTGAGATGGCAACAGGACATCAGCCCCAGCATTTT.

The genes are TRBV11-2 and TRBJ1-2, with 7 bases aligning to TRBD1. Trimming cost V 5 bases and J 2 bases; bases outside gene matches: 5. The CDR3 covers 14 residues. In germline, CDR1 is SGHAT, CDR2 FQNNGV. In DNA form, the CDR3 reads TGTGCCAGCAGCCTAGCAGGGGGAAACTATGGCTACACCTTC. Translated, it gives CASSLAGGNYGYTF.

In its sample, this clone was seen once. The V gene is TRBV6-6, the J gene TRBJ2-7, with 8 bases identical to TRBD1. With 5 bases clipped from V and 0 bases from J, the junction kept 6 bases outside the gene matches. The CDR3 extends over 15 amino acids. Germline CDR1 is MNHNY and CDR2 is SVGAGI (reference sequence). Here the CDR3 reads CASSPQDRGSYEQYF. Here the CDR3 DNA reads TGTGCCAGCAGTCCCCAAGACAGGGGCTCCTACGAGCAGTACTTC.

V is TRBV19 and J is TRBJ1-1; D remains unclear. The CDR3 spans 13 residues. V was clipped by 8 bases and J by 10 bases, with 20 bases between them. CDR1 and CDR2 from the germline V gene are LNHDA and SQIVND (reference sequence). The CDR3 DNA reads as TGTGCCAGTTTGTCAGGAGAAAGAGGAGGAGCTTTCTTT. Translating gives CASLSGERGGAFF.

This rearrangement joins TRBV7-9 to TRBJ2-3, with D perhaps matching TRBD2 (5 bases). This CDR3 contains 18 residues. Deletions cut 2 bases from V and 1 base from J, with 19 bases between. Germline CDR1 is SEHNR and CDR2 is FQNEAQ (reference sequence). For the CDR3, the DNA is TGTGCCAGCAGCTTATTCCTGCGAGTTGAGGAGGGCACAGATACGCAGTATTTT. This translates into CASSLFLRVEEGTDTQYF.

This clone was seen once. The chain employs TRBV19 and TRBJ2-1; 11 nucleotides agree with TRBD2. CDR1 is LNHDA, CDR2 SQIVND, per germline (reference sequence). V lost 9 bases, J lost 3 bases, and 13 bases stayed unmatched. CDR3 length: 17 residues. The CDR3 spells CASRGKLAGASYNEQFF. The CDR3 nucleotides are TGTGCCAGCAGAGGTAAACTAGCGGGGGCCAGCTACAATGAGCAGTTCTTC. Complete variable domain (other parts from reference TRBV19 and TRBJ2-1): DGGITQSPKYLFRKEGQNVTLSCEQNLNHDAMYWYRQDPGQGLRLIYYSQIVNDFQKGDIAEGYSVSREKKESFPLTVTSAQKNPTAFYLCASRGKLAGASYNEQFFGPGTRLTVL.

The DNA for the CDR3 is TGTGCCAGCAGTTACCCCCTAGCGGGAGGGATCTACGAGCAGTACTTC. As protein: CASSYPLAGGIYEQYF. This sequence joins TRBV6-5 and TRBJ2-7, with 12 nucleotides matching TRBD2. Germline CDR1 reads MNHEY; CDR2 reads SVGAGI. The CDR3 spans 16 residues. V lost 2 bases, J lost 3 bases, and 5 bases stayed unmatched.

The chain employs TRBV28 and TRBJ2-7, with TRBD2 as a possible D gene (5 bases). The V and J ends lost 7 bases and 0 bases respectively, with 22 bases between them. Looked up from germline, CDR1 is MDHEN and CDR2 is SYDVKM. This CDR3 has 17 residues. For the CDR3, the DNA is TGTGCCAGCAACGAGGGAACGGTTTATGGAAACTCCTACGAGCAGTACTTC. Translation gives CASNEGTVYGNSYEQYF.

The chain couples TRBV19 to TRBJ1-2; TRBD1 is a possible D gene (6 bases). In germline, CDR1 is LNHDA, CDR2 SQIVND (reference sequence). The CDR3 spans 15 residues. Trimming took off 6 bases at V and 2 bases at J, with 16 bases between the two ends. The CDR3 nucleotides are TGTGCCAGTAGCCGGAAGACAGGCCAAAACTATGGCTACACCTTC. Amino acids: CASSRKTGQNYGYTF.

V usage is TRBV27 and J usage is TRBJ2-7; the match to TRBD1 covers 10 bases. The CDR3 extends over 15 amino acids. The J segment lost 3 bases and the V segment lost 6 bases, leaving 8 bases of the junction unmatched. Germline lookup yields CDR1 MNHEY and CDR2 SMNVEV (reference sequence). In DNA form, the CDR3 reads TGTGCCAGCAGCCTTTCCGGGACAGGGGTCTACGAGCAGTACTTC. It codes for CASSLSGTGVYEQYF.